Listed here are 26 T cell receptor beta chains from one sample, sequenced in a study of shared clonotypes between healthy human individuals (dated by TCRdb to the early 2020s). Preparation of the library involved the immunoSEQ multiplex PCR assay. Drawn from immuneACCESS, this table holds only the in-frame rearrangements with V and J called that TCRdb kept. Clones are partly lost; checked studies trace under half to an unresolved V gene and leave the rest unexplained. This sample lists about 1.1 million clones; about 72% were detected once. The ten biggest clones cover about 0.94% of the sample. The sample consisted of memory CD4+ T cells from PBMCs. The cell subset or site label on this specimen signifies: CD45RA-negative fraction. All receptors derive from a man in his late teens or twenties in good health. Some clones in this sample may be carry-over from other donors' samples.

The V call is TRBV6-5, the J call TRBJ1-4; D call uncertain. Trimming pared 11 bases from V and 4 bases from J, leaving 14 bases between. This CDR3 is built from 13 residues. CDR1 is MNHEY and CDR2 is SVGAGI in the germline V gene. The CDR3 DNA reads as TGTGCCGCATTAAACCCTATTAATGAAAAACTGTTTTTT. This codes for CAALNPINEKLFF.

This clone appeared a single time. This rearrangement joins TRBV5-1 to TRBJ2-1; 10 bases are a match to TRBD1. CDR3 size: 15 residues. V lost 0 bases to trimming and J lost 8 bases; unmatched junction nucleotides: 5. The V gene's germline CDR1 is SGHRS and CDR2 YFSETQ. CDR3 nucleotide sequence: TGCGCCAGCAGCTTGGCAGGGACAGGGGAGGATGAGCAGTTCTTC. Translating it yields CASSLAGTGEDEQFF. The full variable domain, with the rest looked up from reference TRBV5-1 and TRBJ2-1, is KAGVTQTPRYLIKTRGQQVTLSCSPISGHRSVSWYQQTPGQGLQFLFEYFSETQRNKGNFPGRFSGRQFSNSRSEMNVSTLELGDSALYLCASSLAGTGEDEQFFGPGTRLTVL.

V and J are TRBV5-4 and TRBJ2-1; 7 nucleotides line up with TRBD1. V dropped 3 bases and J dropped 2; count of bases not matched to a gene: 5. Germline-derived CDR1 and CDR2 are SGHNT and YYREEE (reference sequence). The CDR3 extends over 15 amino acids. For the CDR3, the DNA is TGTGCCAGCAGCTCATCCGGGACAGCCTACAATGAGCAGTTCTTC. It encodes CASSSSGTAYNEQFF.

The chain carries TRBV5-4 and TRBJ2-7; tentatively, D is TRBD2 (5 bases). This CDR3 region has 14 residues. CDR1 SGHNT and CDR2 YYREEE come from the germline V gene (reference sequence). V lost 4 bases, J lost 1 base, and 12 bases lay in between. The CDR3 DNA sequence: TGTGCCAGCAGCCCAAGCGGACCATCCTACGAGCAGTACTTC. It yields the protein CASSPSGPSYEQYF.

About this clone: This CDR3 is also generated by other DNA sequences in the sample. The chain couples TRBV10-3 to TRBJ2-7; perhaps TRBD2 as D (5 bases). Looked up from germline, CDR1 is ENHRY and CDR2 is SYGVKD. This CDR3 is built from 15 residues. Deletions cut 3 bases from V and 1 base from J, with 13 bases between. CDR3 sequence reads: CAISESHSGSYEQYF. In DNA form, the CDR3 reads TGTGCCATCAGTGAATCCCACAGCGGATCCTACGAGCAGTACTTC.

Note on this clone: Additional DNA sequences in this sample encode the identical CDR3. The rearrangement joins TRBV19 to TRBJ2-6, with D unresolved. Germline lookup yields CDR1 LNHDA and CDR2 SQIVND (reference sequence). V lost 1 base to trimming and J lost 2 bases, with 6 bases between them. CDR3 size: 15 residues. The chain's CDR3 is CASSIGGPGANVLTF. DNA for the CDR3: TGTGCCAGTAGTATAGGGGGTCCTGGGGCCAACGTCCTGACTTTC. Using reference TRBV19 and TRBJ2-6 for the parts outside the CDR3, the full variable domain is DGGITQSPKYLFRKEGQNVTLSCEQNLNHDAMYWYRQDPGQGLRLIYYSQIVNDFQKGDIAEGYSVSREKKESFPLTVTSAQKNPTAFYLCASSIGGPGANVLTFGAGSRLTVL.

The chain is built from TRBV27 and TRBJ2-7, with a possible D match to TRBD2 (6 bases). Germline CDR1 reads MNHEY; CDR2 reads SMNVEV (reference sequence). The CDR3 contains 15 residues. Trimming took 8 bases from V and 0 from J, leaving 17 bases between them. The CDR3 region has the DNA TGTGCCAGCGCGCCCCTCGGTAGCGGCTCCTACGAGCAGTACTTC. Amino acid sequence: CASAPLGSGSYEQYF.

V is TRBV11-2 and J is TRBJ2-3; 7 bases are a match to TRBD2. This CDR3 has 14 residues. The germline gives CDR1 SGHAT, CDR2 FQNNGV. Trimming took 5 bases from V and 4 from J; bases not matched to a gene: 6. DNA of the CDR3: TGTGCCAGCAGCCTACTCCGGGAGGCAGATACGCAGTATTTT. This translates into CASSLLREADTQYF.

V gene TRBV12-2 combines with J gene TRBJ2-7; the table's D call of TRBD1 was not tested on the DNA. TRBV12-2 is listed as a pseudogene. The CDR3 totals 14 residues. The CDR3 protein is CASRLGKGAYEQYF. CDR3 nucleotide sequence: TGTGCAAGTCGCTTAGGGAAGGGGGCCTACGAGCAGTACTTC.

As regards this clone: At the DNA level, this CDR3 is encoded by other sequences in the same sample as well. This sequence joins TRBV15 and TRBJ1-5; D is uncertain. Germline assignment: CDR1 LNHNV and CDR2 YYDKDF (reference sequence). V was cut by 3 bases and J by 2 bases, with 8 bases left in between. The CDR3 extends over 14 amino acids. The DNA for the CDR3 is TGTGCCACCAGCAGGGTAGGCGGCAATCAGCCCCAGCATTTT. It is translated as CATSRVGGNQPQHF.

This chain links TRBV27 with TRBJ1-2; 9 bases fit TRBD1. Germline lookup yields CDR1 MNHEY and CDR2 SMNVEV (reference sequence). This CDR3 is built from 14 residues. V shed 4 bases and J 4 bases; nucleotides not matched to a gene: 4. The CDR3 sequence is CASSWDRATYGYTF. The CDR3 bases are TGTGCCAGCAGTTGGGACAGGGCGACCTATGGCTACACCTTC.

This chain links TRBV28 with TRBJ1-1, with D possibly TRBD1 on 5 matching bases. Germline V gene sequence: CDR1 MDHEN, CDR2 SYDVKM. The CDR3 runs 14 residues. Trimming took off 7 bases at V and 1 base at J, with 13 bases between the two ends. This chain's CDR3 is CASTLSRGNTEAFF. The CDR3 bases are TGTGCCAGCACTCTCTCGAGGGGGAACACTGAAGCTTTCTTT.

The chain links TRBV2 to TRBJ2-7, with D perhaps TRBD2 (5 bases). The CDR3 covers 12 residues. The V end was cut by 6 bases, the J end by 6 bases, with 12 bases between. CDR1 and CDR2 (germline): SNHLY, FYNNEI. The CDR3 region is CASSPLAPEQYF. The CDR3 DNA reads TGTGCCAGCAGCCCCCTAGCCCCCGAGCAGTACTTC.

The chain joins TRBV15 to TRBJ2-1; no reliable D call. With 5 bases removed from V and 2 bases from J, the gap between germline ends came to 16 bases. Germline lookup yields CDR1 LNHNV and CDR2 YYDKDF (reference sequence). This CDR3 is 16 amino acids long. CDR3 DNA sequence: TGTGCCACCAGCTCAAACAAGCGTCACGCCTACAATGAGCAGTTCTTC. Its translation is CATSSNKRHAYNEQFF.

This clone was detected once. J is TRBJ2-6 and V is TRBV18; 8 bases are a match to TRBD1. The CDR3 runs 16 residues. The trim removed 5 bases at V and 2 bases at J, leaving 5 bases unmatched. Germline CDR1 and CDR2: KGHSH and LQKENI. The CDR3 loop reads CASSSGTGAGANVLTF. Written as DNA, the CDR3 is TGTGCCAGCTCATCTGGGACAGGTGCTGGGGCCAACGTCCTGACTTTC.

The sample holds one count of this clone. This sample also contains other DNA sequences that code for the same CDR3. V and J are TRBV7-2 and TRBJ2-7, with D tentatively TRBD1 (6 bases). Germline-derived CDR1 and CDR2 are SGHTA and FQGNSA. V lost 4 bases and J lost 2, with 9 bases in between. This CDR3 contains 13 residues. This CDR3 reads CASSSTGTYEQYF. The CDR3 bases are TGTGCCAGCAGCTCCACAGGGACCTACGAGCAGTACTTC.

This chain joins TRBV28 and TRBJ2-6, with D perhaps TRBD2 (7 bases). Per germline, CDR1 MDHEN and CDR2 SYDVKM. The CDR3 contains 16 residues. V dropped 7 bases and J dropped 2 bases, with 15 bases sitting between them. DNA for the CDR3: TGTGCCAGCACCCTTCGGGGGGCAGCTGGGGCCAACGTCCTGACTTTC. This gives the protein CASTLRGAAGANVLTF.

This sequence joins TRBV5-4 and TRBJ2-3, with 13 nucleotides matching TRBD2. With 4 bases clipped from V and 3 bases from J, the junction kept 5 bases outside the gene matches. The CDR3 has 16 residues. Looked up from germline, CDR1 is SGHNT and CDR2 is YYREEE (reference sequence). CDR3 sequence (DNA): TGTGCCAGCAGCCAAGGACTAGCGGGAGTAACAGATACGCAGTATTTT. This gives the protein CASSQGLAGVTDTQYF.

Turning to this clone: It differs at one base from a far larger clone, so likely a read error. The V gene is TRBV5-1, the J gene TRBJ1-5; TRBD1 matches at 7 bases. CDR3 length equals 15 residues. In germline, CDR1 is SGHRS, CDR2 YFSETQ. CDR3 DNA sequence: TGCGCCAGCAGCTTGGAGGGGGCTCGTGGTCAGCCCCGGCATTTT. It codes for CASSLEGARGQPRHF.

J is TRBJ2-7 and V is TRBV2, with a tentative D call TRBD2 (6 bases). This CDR3 region has 15 residues. The V gene's germline CDR1 is SNHLY and CDR2 FYNNEI. The V end lost 1 base, the J end lost 5 bases, and 15 bases lay between the germline ends. The CDR3 region is CASSEENREFDEQYF. For the CDR3, the DNA is TGTGCCAGCAGTGAAGAAAATCGGGAGTTCGACGAGCAGTACTTC.

The chain uses TRBV29-1 and TRBJ2-1, with D possibly matching TRBD2 (6 bases). This CDR3 has 15 amino acids. The V gene lost 6 bases and the J gene lost 3 bases, with 18 bases spanning the gap. CDR1 is SQVTM, CDR2 ANQGSEA, per germline. CDR3 amino acids: CSVSRSGEDYNEQFF. The DNA of the CDR3 is TGCAGCGTCTCCCGGTCGGGGGAAGACTACAATGAGCAGTTCTTC.

This rearrangement joins TRBV6-4 to TRBJ1-1; 10 positions agree with TRBD1. This CDR3 contains 13 residues. V dropped 4 bases and J dropped 10; count of bases not matched to a gene: 6. From germline, CDR1 is MRHNA and CDR2 SNTAGT. CDR3 bases: TGTGCCAGCAGTGTGGGACAGGGGACTCGAGCTTTCTTT. Protein product: CASSVGQGTRAFF.

This chain links TRBV7-3 with TRBJ2-2; D call uncertain. The V gene lost 2 bases and the J gene lost 4 bases, with 14 bases spanning the gap. The germline V gene encodes CDR1 SGHTA and CDR2 FQGTGA. This CDR3 contains 16 residues. The chain's CDR3 is CASSLLPPYSTGELFF. CDR3 coding DNA: TGTGCCAGCAGCTTATTGCCTCCCTATTCCACCGGGGAGCTGTTTTTT.

Regarding this clone: A much larger clone differs from this one at a single base, so this may be a read error. This rearrangement joins TRBV30 to TRBJ1-4; 7 positions match TRBD1. Germline lookup yields CDR1 GTSNPN and CDR2 SVGIG (reference sequence). V lost 3 bases, J lost 3 bases, and 4 bases stayed unmatched. This CDR3 region has 14 residues. Here the CDR3 DNA reads TGTGCCTGGAGCCCCGGGACAGCTAATGAAAAACTGTTTTTT. Protein product: CAWSPGTANEKLFF.

This clone showed up just once. The rearrangement links TRBV28 to TRBJ1-2; tentatively, D is TRBD1 (6 bases). Trimming cost V 5 bases and J 8 bases, with 15 bases left between them. There are 13 residues in the CDR3. The germline gives CDR1 MDHEN, CDR2 SYDVKM. Written as DNA, the CDR3 is TGTGCCAGCAGTGTCGGACAGCTAAGCGGCTACACCTTC. Amino acids: CASSVGQLSGYTF.

With regard to this clone: Just one base apart from a much larger clone, this may be a read error. The chain combines TRBV15 with TRBJ1-1, with a tentative D call TRBD1 (6 bases). Germline CDR1 LNHNV, CDR2 YYDKDF (reference sequence). This CDR3 spans 14 amino acids. The CDR3 DNA sequence: TGTGCCACCAGCAGAGATCTAGGGGACACTAAAGCTTTCTTT. Translation: CATSRDLGDTKAFF.